A single sample gave rise to the 18 T cell receptor beta chains below, sequenced in a study of T cells after yellow fever vaccination. TCRdb re-derived calls from the 5' RACE reads in MiXCR, one entry per CDR3 protein. This table has 300,000 or so distinct CDR3 sequences, 10% to 15% appearing once. This specimen consisted of CD4+ T cells sorted from PBMCs, obtained 45 days after the yellow fever booster vaccination. These TCRs come from a man aged 25-40 years who received the YFV17D yellow fever vaccine.

The V call is TRBV20-1, the J call TRBJ1-4; the D is unclear. V lost 3 bases and J 3 bases, leaving 11 bases between the germline ends. Germline CDR1 reads DFQATT; CDR2 reads SNEGSKA (reference sequence). The CDR3 has 14 amino acids. The CDR3 region has the DNA TGCAGTGCTAGTCGGGGTGGGTCTAATGAAAAACTGTTTTTT. This gives the protein CSASRGGSNEKLFF.

This rearrangement joins TRBV19 to TRBJ2-1; 9 bases align to TRBD1. CDR3 length equals 16 residues. With 5 bases clipped from V and 7 bases from J, the junction kept 12 bases outside the gene matches. Per the germline V gene, CDR1 is LNHDA and CDR2 is SQIVND (reference sequence). The CDR3 here is CASSFQGQGLLNEQFF. CDR3 DNA: TGTGCCAGTAGTTTTCAGGGACAGGGCCTCCTTAATGAGCAGTTCTTC.

The chain links TRBV12-5 to TRBJ2-5; unclear D gene. In germline, CDR1 is LGHNT, CDR2 FRNRAP. The CDR3 has 12 amino acids. Between the trimmed V and J ends, which lost 1 base and 5 bases, there was a span of 5 bases. The CDR3 reads CASGLDMETQYF. As DNA, the CDR3 is TGTGCTAGTGGTTTGGACATGGAGACCCAGTACTTC.

The V and J genes are TRBV10-1 and TRBJ2-1; D might be TRBD1 (6 bases). The CDR3 length is 16 residues. Germline V CDR1 and CDR2: WNHNN, SYGVQD (reference sequence). Trimming removed 0 bases at V and 4 bases at J, with 13 bases between. The CDR3 region is CASSESRGTTYNEQFF. The DNA for the CDR3 is TGCGCCAGCAGTGAGTCAAGGGGGACCACTTACAATGAGCAGTTCTTC.

This clonotype was picked up a small number of times. V is TRBV7-9 and J is TRBJ2-1; 7 bases map to TRBD2. Germline trimming cut 1 base from V and 5 bases from J; bases unmatched to any gene: 5. There are 15 residues in the CDR3. Germline V gene lookup returns CDR1 SEHNR and CDR2 FQNEAQ (reference sequence). The CDR3 is CASSLGAGIDNEQFF. CDR3 coding DNA: TGTGCCAGCAGCTTAGGAGCGGGGATTGACAATGAGCAGTTCTTC.

The J gene is TRBJ2-7, the V gene TRBV7-2; D possibly corresponds to TRBD2 (6 bases). The germline CDR1 and CDR2 sequences are SGHTA and FQGNSA. The V and J ends lost 4 bases and 6 bases respectively, with 19 bases between them. This CDR3 has 15 residues. The CDR3 DNA sequence: TGTGCCAGCAGCTCTTCCGGGACTTATCCGTTCGAGCAGTACTTC. It codes for CASSSSGTYPFEQYF. Drawing the rest from reference TRBV7-2 and TRBJ2-7, the complete variable domain is GAGVSQSPSNKVTEKGKDVELRCDPISGHTALYWYRQSLGQGLEFLIYFQGNSAPDKSGLPSDRFSAERTGGSVSTLTIQRTQQEDSAVYLCASSSSGTYPFEQYFGPGTRLTVT.

This clonotype was counted ten times or more. This chain joins TRBV10-3 and TRBJ2-7, with D tentatively TRBD1 (7 bases). The CDR3 is 14 amino acids. Germline loops: CDR1 ENHRY, CDR2 SYGVKD. Trimming pared 4 bases from V and 3 bases from J, leaving 13 bases between. CDR3 nucleotide sequence: TGTGCCATCAGTGGCGGGACAGCTAACTACGAGCAGTACTTC. As protein: CAISGGTANYEQYF.

The chain joins TRBV4-2 to TRBJ2-3; 7 bases align to TRBD2. CDR3 size: 18 residues. CDR1 is LGHNA and CDR2 is YNFKEQ in the germline V gene. The trim removed 2 bases at V and 5 bases at J, leaving 16 bases unmatched. CDR3 coding DNA: TGTGCCAGCAGCCAATCGAAATGGAGTGGGAGGGCAGAAGATACGCAGTATTTT. Protein product: CASSQSKWSGRAEDTQYF.

A few counts support this clonotype. The chain joins TRBV7-2 to TRBJ2-5; the D gene is possibly TRBD1 (7 bases). V lost 6 bases and J 9 bases, leaving 17 bases between the germline ends. Germline V gene sequence: CDR1 SGHTA, CDR2 FQGNSA. This CDR3 is 13 amino acids long. The CDR3 loop reads CASSPGGNLAQYF. CDR3 sequence (DNA): TGTGCCAGCAGTCCAGGGGGGAATTTAGCCCAGTACTTC.

This clonotype has ten or more counts. J is TRBJ2-2 and V is TRBV20-1; TRBD2 agrees at 12 bases. The germline V gene encodes CDR1 DFQATT and CDR2 SNEGSKA (reference sequence). The CDR3 length is 19 residues. J gave up 6 bases and V 5 bases, and 19 bases lay outside the gene matches. This CDR3 reads CSAHHLLAGGPSDAGELFF. The CDR3 DNA sequence: TGCAGTGCTCACCACCTTCTAGCGGGAGGGCCCTCGGACGCCGGGGAGCTGTTTTTT.

This clonotype showed up just a few times. V and J are TRBV14 and TRBJ2-2; weak D call: TRBD1 (6 bases). The V gene's germline CDR1 is SGHDN and CDR2 FVKESK. This CDR3 is 15 amino acids long. With 0 bases removed from V and 5 bases from J, the gap between germline ends came to 10 bases. The CDR3 region has the DNA TGTGCCAGCAGCCAAGACAGGGGCGGAACCGGGGAGCTGTTTTTT. Residues: CASSQDRGGTGELFF.

This clonotype came up a few times. This chain connects TRBV6-1 to TRBJ2-3; D perhaps matches TRBD2 (5 bases). The CDR3 is 16 amino acids. V lost 0 bases to trimming and J lost 4 bases, with 14 bases between them. Germline V gene data show CDR1 as MNHNS and CDR2 as SASEGT. The CDR3 DNA reads as TGTGCCAGCAGTGAAGCGTCGACTATCCTCCCAGATACGCAGTATTTT. Its protein is CASSEASTILPDTQYF.

The chain carries TRBV15 and TRBJ2-3, with 8 nucleotides matching TRBD2. Germline V gene lookup returns CDR1 LNHNV and CDR2 YYDKDF (reference sequence). V was pared by 3 bases and J by 2 bases, with 10 bases of the junction left unmatched. The CDR3 has 17 amino acids. CDR3 loop: CATSSRTSRPSTDTQYF. Written as DNA, the CDR3 is TGTGCCACCAGCAGCAGGACTAGCCGACCTTCCACAGATACGCAGTATTTT.

This clonotype was observed a few times. The chain recombines TRBV12-3 or TRBV12-4 with TRBJ2-5; 15 nucleotides match TRBD2. V shed 5 bases, J shed 5 bases, and the junction held 6 bases outside the gene matches. This CDR3 spans 16 amino acids. CDR3 residues: CASSRGLAGGMETQYF. CDR3 coding DNA: TGTGCCAGCAGTCGGGGACTAGCGGGAGGAATGGAGACCCAGTACTTC.

The rearrangement uses TRBV7-2 and TRBJ1-5, with a possible D match to TRBD1 (5 bases). CDR3 size: 14 residues. CDR1 is SGHTA, CDR2 FQGNSA, per germline. Trimming took off 5 bases at V and 3 bases at J, with 11 bases between the two ends. The CDR3, as DNA: TGTGCCAGCAGCCACGGGGGATACAATCAGCCCCAGCATTTT. This encodes CASSHGGYNQPQHF.

Ten or more counts support this clonotype. The chain uses TRBV20-1 and TRBJ2-5; D is perhaps TRBD1 or TRBD2 (5 bases each). V was pared by 1 base and J by 1 base, with 13 bases between. The CDR3 length is 15 residues. Germline lookup yields CDR1 DFQATT and CDR2 SNEGSKA (reference sequence). CDR3 region: CSARGWDVLQETQYF. DNA of the CDR3: TGCAGTGCTAGAGGTTGGGACGTCCTCCAAGAGACCCAGTACTTC.

This clonotype was picked up a small number of times. This rearrangement joins TRBV29-1 to TRBJ2-3, with 11 positions matching TRBD2. Germline values: CDR1 SQVTM, CDR2 ANQGSEA. The CDR3 is 17 residues long. Unmatched junction bases numbered 8, after V lost 3 bases and J lost 0 bases. The CDR3 nucleotides are TGCAGCGTTGACCTAGCGGGAGGTTCCTCTAGCACAGATACGCAGTATTTT. Its protein product is CSVDLAGGSSSTDTQYF.

Only a few counts were recorded for this clonotype. The J gene is TRBJ2-3, the V gene TRBV5-5, with a tentative D call TRBD2 (6 bases). V lost 6 bases and J lost 0, with 8 bases in between. The length of the CDR3 is 13 residues. The V gene's germline CDR1 is SGHKS and CDR2 YYEKEE (reference sequence). The CDR3 sequence: CASTEGSTDTQYF. In DNA form, the CDR3 reads TGTGCCAGCACGGAGGGAAGCACAGATACGCAGTATTTT. The entire variable domain, with the rest obtained from reference TRBV5-5 and TRBJ2-3, is as follows: DAGVTQSPTHLIKTRGQQVTLRCSPISGHKSVSWYQQVLGQGPQFIFQYYEKEERGRGNFPDRFSARQFPNYSSELNVNALLLGDSALYLCASTEGSTDTQYFGPGTRLTVL.